This T cell receptor beta chain was sequenced in a study of blood T cell repertoires in COVID-19. The protocol was immunoSEQ multiplex PCR, while the TCRdb copy is restricted to in-frame clones and leaves out a portion. Of roughly 500,000 clones listed, 89% were seen once; the top ten hold roughly 0.9%. It was during active infection that Seattle patients were enrolled and then longitudinally followed. The CDR3 totals 18 residues. The V gene end was trimmed by 4 bases and the J gene end by 2 bases; junction bases not matched to a gene: 16. The V gene's germline CDR1 is SGHTS and CDR2 YDEGEE. The sample holds a few counts of this clone.

The sample comprised peripheral blood. The receptor was derived from a man between 18 and 29 years old with COVID-19, enrolled during active disease. This sequence joins TRBV5-8 and TRBJ2-3, with 7 bases lining up with TRBD1. CDR3 bases: TGTGCCAGCAGCCTGGGGTTCGAGACAGGGACCTCCACAGATACGCAGTATTTT. This gives the protein CASSLGFETGTSTDTQYF.